This T cell receptor (beta chain) originates from a study of cytomegalovirus exposure and HLA in healthy donors. The CDR3 contains 16 residues. V lost 0 bases and J lost 4; bases outside the gene matches: 6. Per germline, CDR1 SGHRS and CDR2 YFSETQ. The primer mix had 60 Vbeta and 13 Jbeta primers. TCRdb's copy holds only in-frame clones and misses some; the assay was immunoSEQ multiplex PCR. The sample has 95,000 to 110,000 clones, 76% seen once. This receptor was taken from a young woman in good health and CMV-seropositive. Sequencing was performed on PBMCs. This rearrangement joins TRBV5-1 to TRBJ2-2; TRBD1 matches 7 bases. The DNA for the CDR3 is TGCGCCAGCAGCTTGGAAGGGGGCTGGTTCACCGGGGAGCTGTTTTTT. Protein: CASSLEGGWFTGELFF.